This TCR beta chain emerged from a study of T-cell reconstitution after alpha-beta-depleted transplantation in children (dated by TCRdb to about 2016). Notes on the research overall: T-cell immune reconstitution after TCRalphabeta/CD19-depleted allogeneic hematopoietic cell transplantation in children was quantitatively tracked in the study by means of TCR repertoire profiling.

For this clonotype: Its binding antigen is unknown. The sample holds no much larger clone one base away, and base qualities are not on file.

Library creation used PCR. Reads for this sample came from an Illumina HiSeq 2500. TCR libraries were prepared with molecular barcoding, using unique molecular identifiers to normalize TCRbeta repertoire quantification. The public sequencing data were trimmed at Q25 with fastp and processed into clonotypes with MiXCR by TCRdb, which kept only in-frame beta chains. Rows are combined by CDR3 protein, so each entry shows the most common genes and DNA. The sample has 580,000 or so distinct CDR3 sequences on record, 20% to 25% of them singletons. In total, the top ten clones hold roughly 13% of the sample. The study at large found these results: Over subsequent months, a decline in hyperexpanded clone frequencies was noted, and after one year, T-cell counts and TCRbeta diversity were mostly ascribed to newly produced T cells. The high TCRbeta diversity at day 60 in some patients was ascribed to recipient T cells and intrathymic progenitors that had survived conditioning. About two months after transplant, the apparently early recovery of alphabetaT-cell counts reportedly depended on just several hundred clones that had expanded rapidly and came from non-depleted graft cells.

Reading the label with the study, this specimen's treatment or condition is: allogeneic hematopoietic cell transplantation with graft depleted of TCRalphabeta T cells and CD19 B cells. TCRalphabeta/CD19-depleted allogeneic hematopoietic cell grafts were given to the transplant recipients, all of whom were children. For CDR1 and CDR2, the germline V gene (reference sequence) lists SGHKS and YYEKEE. Including the terminal cysteine and phenylalanine, the CDR3 comprises 15 residues. Of all the DNA, just the CDR3 is kept, 45 bases in frame from base 1. Germline trimming: 2 bases from V, 2 bases from J; junction bases outside gene matches: 4.

The receptor chain draws on TRBV5-5 and TRBJ2-1; the central 7 bases match TRBD1. The TCR originated in a boy in the first two years of life who had a stem cell transplant for acute myeloid leukemia, so the T cells may come from the graft donor. Sequencing was performed on PBMCs, mostly from graft donor cells, taken 360 days after TCRalphabeta/CD19-depleted stem cell transplant. The CDR3 amino acid sequence is: CASSLGDSAYNEQFF. The DNA sequence is TGTGCCAGCAGCTTAGGGGACAGTGCCTACAATGAGCAGTTCTTC.